The clone carrying this T cell receptor (beta chain) was counted a few times. Its antigen is as yet unknown. This sample is part of a study of a mutant IDH1 vaccine in newly diagnosed glioma. The length of the CDR3 is 10 residues. Germline V gives CDR1 SQVTM, CDR2 ANQGSEA. Trimming cost V 5 bases and J 3 bases, with 4 bases left between them. The repertoire was sequenced with immunoSEQ multiplex PCR; TCRdb's copy has only in-frame clones and lacks some. The table includes 45,000 to 65,000 clones, about 82% detected once. Study-level findings and limits: Among patients, 93.3% showed immune responses induced by the vaccine.

Stated time point: baseline, week 1 (first vaccination visit). Treatment noted: pre-vaccination baseline after standard-of-care therapy. Source: PBMCs, taken from a glioma patient treated with radiotherapy, temozolomide or both. This receptor was obtained from a man younger than 35 with glioma. The V call is TRBV29-1, the J call TRBJ1-1; D is unclear. The CDR3 spells CSVRDTEAFF. In nucleotides, the CDR3 is TGCAGCGTTCGGGACACTGAAGCTTTCTTT.